The clone carrying this TCR beta chain appeared a few times. These data come from a study of early T cells in non-severe SARS-CoV-2 infection. Across the study: Chains from this unsorted whole-blood bulk RNA could not be paired.

Using its own MiXCR run on the 5' RACE reads, TCRdb lists one record per CDR3 protein. The sample has about 80,000 distinct CDR3 sequences, more than 13% seen once. The specimen was whole blood. The source is an adult who was a healthcare worker with PCR-confirmed SARS-CoV-2 infection or an uninfected control (not recorded which).

CDR3 DNA: TGCAGTGCTAGAGGAAAGCAACCAAACCGACTAGATACGCAGTATTTT. It is translated as CSARGKQPNRLDTQYF. The V call is TRBV20-1, the J call TRBJ2-3; D gene ambiguous. CDR1 and CDR2 (germline): DFQATT, SNEGSKA (reference sequence). V lost 1 base, J lost 5 bases, and 19 bases lay in between. The CDR3 covers 16 residues.